This TCR beta chain originates from a study of tumor-infiltrating lymphocytes in localized non-small cell lung cancer. Study-level points and caveats: TCR sequencing covered a subset of patients with enough tissue. Immunotypes IM1 and IM2 had similar TCR-derived T-cell fractions. Different pieces of the same tissue were used for each assay. TCRbeta sequencing showed higher T cell infiltration in tumors than uninvolved lung.

Repertoires were generated with immunoSEQ multiplex PCR, while TCRdb's copy carries only in-frame clones and drops some. The profile shows around 14,000 clones, about two thirds of them singletons. As to this clone: Its target is not known.

This CDR3 contains 17 residues. Germline V gene sequence: CDR1 MNHNS, CDR2 SASEGT. Trimming cost V 0 bases and J 0 bases, with 12 bases left between them. Material: uninvolved lung tissue not adjacent to the tumor. This receptor was obtained from a human donor with non-small cell lung cancer. The chain joins TRBV6-1 to TRBJ1-5, with D possibly TRBD1 on 5 matching bases. DNA for the CDR3: TGTGCCAGCAGTGAAGCTTGGGGACCCACTAGCAATCAGCCCCAGCATTTT. It translates to CASSEAWGPTSNQPQHF.